This paragraph covers one T cell receptor beta chain sequence. The CDR3 runs to 12 residues. The V gene lost 6 bases and the J gene lost 3 bases, with 8 bases spanning the gap. The source of the sample is a study of patients and donors after allogeneic stem cell transplantation. TCRdb passed the RT-PCR reads through MiXCR, listing each CDR3 protein once. This sample has more than 850,000 distinct CDR3 sequences, with roughly 17% found just once. The TCR sequence derives from a human donor who was either an allogeneic HSCT recipient or a stem cell or donor lymphocyte infusion donor (not recorded which). It is not recorded whose cells these are; they may come from a transplant donor. Sequences were obtained from blood, either unsorted or a sorted T cell fraction (not recorded which). V is TRBV12-3 or TRBV12-4 and J is TRBJ1-1; D gene unclear. The chain's CDR3 is CASSLQYTEAFF. The DNA for the CDR3 is TGTGCCAGCAGCCTACAGTACACTGAAGCTTTCTTT.